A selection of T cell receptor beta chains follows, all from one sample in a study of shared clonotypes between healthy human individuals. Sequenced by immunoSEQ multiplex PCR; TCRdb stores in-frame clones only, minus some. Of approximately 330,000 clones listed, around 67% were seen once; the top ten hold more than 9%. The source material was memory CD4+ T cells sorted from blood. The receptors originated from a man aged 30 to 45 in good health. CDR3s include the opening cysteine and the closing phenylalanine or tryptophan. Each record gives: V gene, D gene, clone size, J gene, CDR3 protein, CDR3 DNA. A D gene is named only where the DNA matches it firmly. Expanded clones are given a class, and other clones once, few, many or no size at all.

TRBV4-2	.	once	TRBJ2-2	CASSQDELFAGELFF	TGTGCCAGCAGCCAAGATGAGTTATTCGCCGGGGAGCTGTTTTTT
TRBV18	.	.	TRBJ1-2	CASSPPSVGRSIGYTF	TGTGCCAGCTCACCCCCCTCCGTCGGCAGGAGTATCGGCTACACCTTC
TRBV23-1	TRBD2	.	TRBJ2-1	CASSHYPPDLAVEQFF	TGCGCCAGCAGTCATTATCCCCCCGACCTAGCGGTTGAGCAGTTCTTC
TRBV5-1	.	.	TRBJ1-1	CASSLEGEELAFF	TGCGCCAGCAGCTTGGAAGGGGAGGAGTTGGCTTTCTTT
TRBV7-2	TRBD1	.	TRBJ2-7	CASSSRQGFAYEQYF	TGTGCCAGCAGCTCTAGACAGGGGTTTGCCTACGAGCAGTACTTC
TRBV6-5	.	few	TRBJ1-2	CASSYGTPLGGYTF	TGTGCCAGCAGTTACGGGACGCCCTTGGGTGGCTACACCTTC
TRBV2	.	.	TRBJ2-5	CASGGGAHQETQYF	TGTGCCAGCGGTGGAGGGGCGCACCAAGAGACCCAGTACTTC
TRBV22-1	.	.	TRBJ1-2	CPGREKRARKTYGYTF	TGTCCTGGGAGAGAGAAGCGAGCGAGAAAGACCTATGGCTACACCTTC
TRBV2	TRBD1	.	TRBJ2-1	CASMAGGRGEQFF	TGTGCCAGCATGGCAGGGGGCCGGGGTGAGCAGTTCTTC
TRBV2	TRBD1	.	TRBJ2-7	CASSARDRAGEQYF	TGTGCCAGCAGTGCGCGGGACAGGGCCGGCGAGCAGTACTTC
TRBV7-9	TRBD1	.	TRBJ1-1	CASSPWTGDQRAFF	TGTGCCAGCAGCCCGTGGACAGGGGATCAGCGGGCTTTCTTT
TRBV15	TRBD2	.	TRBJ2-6	CATSRDGLAGGRGANVLTF	TGTGCCACCAGCAGAGATGGACTAGCGGGAGGACGTGGGGCCAACGTCCTGACTTTC
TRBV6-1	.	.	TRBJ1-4	CVIRGSTNEKLFF	TGTGTGATCAGGGGATCAACTAATGAAAAACTGTTTTTT
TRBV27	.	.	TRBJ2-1	CASSGRHNEQFF	TGTGCCAGCAGTGGACGGCACAATGAGCAGTTCTTC
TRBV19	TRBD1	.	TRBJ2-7	CASTPGGQGTYEQYF	TGTGCCAGTACCCCGGGGGGACAGGGCACCTACGAGCAGTACTTC
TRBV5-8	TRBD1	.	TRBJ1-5	CASSLKYSGTGYNQPQHF	TGTGCCAGCAGCTTAAAGTACTCCGGGACAGGGTATAATCAGCCCCAGCATTTT
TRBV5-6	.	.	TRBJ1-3	CASSMAISGNTIYF	TGTGCCAGCAGTATGGCCATCTCTGGAAACACCATATATTTT
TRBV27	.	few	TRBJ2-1	CASSSLSSYNEQFF	TGTGCCAGCAGTTCCCTGAGCTCCTACAATGAGCAGTTCTTC
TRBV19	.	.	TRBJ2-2	CASSLGGRSGGELFF	TGTGCCAGTAGTCTAGGGGGGAGAAGCGGCGGGGAGCTGTTTTTT
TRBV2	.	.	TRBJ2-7	CASTGSYEQHF	TGTGCCAGCACTGGTTCCTACGAGCAGCACTTC
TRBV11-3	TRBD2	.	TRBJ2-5	CASSLSGLAGGPGETQYF	TGTGCCAGCAGCTTATCGGGACTAGCGGGAGGGCCAGGGGAGACCCAGTACTTC
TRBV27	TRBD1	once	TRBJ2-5	CASSPGQGKYQETQYF	TGTGCCAGCAGTCCGGGACAGGGCAAGTACCAAGAGACCCAGTACTTC
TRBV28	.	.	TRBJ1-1	CASSLFTNTEAFF	TGTGCCAGCAGTTTATTCACGAACACTGAAGCTTTCTTT
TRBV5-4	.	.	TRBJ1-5	CASSQLGDNQPQHF	TGTGCCAGCAGCCAGCTTGGTGACAATCAGCCCCAGCATTTT
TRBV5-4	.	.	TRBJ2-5	CASSLAGLGQAGEETQYF	TGTGCCAGCAGCTTGGCGGGTTTGGGTCAGGCGGGTGAAGAGACCCAGTACTTC
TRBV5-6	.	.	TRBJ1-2	CASSPGARDGYTF	TGTGCCAGCAGCCCCGGGGCCAGGGATGGCTACACCTTC
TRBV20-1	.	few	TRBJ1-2	CSARDPRLGTF	TGCAGTGCTAGAGATCCCAGACTCGGCACCTTC
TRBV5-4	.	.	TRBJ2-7	CASSLNAESYEQYF	TGTGCCAGCAGCTTGAATGCAGAGAGCTACGAGCAGTACTTC
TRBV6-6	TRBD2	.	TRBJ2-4	CATGTSGNKNIQYF	TGTGCCACCGGGACTAGCGGTAACAAAAACATTCAGTACTTC
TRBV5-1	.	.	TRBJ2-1	CASSLGGNEQFF	TGCGCCAGCAGCTTGGGGGGCAATGAGCAGTTCTTC
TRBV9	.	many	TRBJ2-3	CASSVKGGTSTDTQYF	TGTGCCAGCAGCGTAAAGGGGGGGACATCCACAGATACGCAGTATTTT
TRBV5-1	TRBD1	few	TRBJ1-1	CASSSLGMWSTGENTEAFF	TGCGCCAGCAGCTCCCTTGGTATGTGGTCGACAGGGGAGAACACTGAAGCTTTCTTT
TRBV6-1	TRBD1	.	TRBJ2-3	CASTEDQGAADTQYF	TGTGCCAGCACTGAAGATCAGGGGGCCGCAGATACGCAGTATTTT
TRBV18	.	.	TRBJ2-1	CASSPGGSGSYNEQFF	TGTGCCAGCTCACCAGGAGGGTCAGGCTCCTACAATGAGCAGTTCTTC
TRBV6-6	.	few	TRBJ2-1	CASFRGGAGFDEQFF	TGTGCCAGCTTTAGGGGGGGAGCTGGGTTCGATGAGCAGTTCTTC
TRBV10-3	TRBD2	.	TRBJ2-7	CAISDPGTRTYEQYF	TGTGCCATCAGTGACCCGGGGACTAGAACATACGAGCAGTACTTC
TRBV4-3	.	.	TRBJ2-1	CASSSRLAQTGEQFF	TGCGCCAGCAGCTCCCGCCTAGCGCAGACCGGGGAGCAGTTCTTC
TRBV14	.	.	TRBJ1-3	CANRPRGGNTIYF	TGTGCCAACAGACCCAGGGGTGGAAACACCATATATTTT
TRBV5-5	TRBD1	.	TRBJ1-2	CASGDRLSGGYTF	TGTGCCAGCGGGGACAGACTTAGCGGTGGCTACACCTTC
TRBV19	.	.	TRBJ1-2	CASSMRQVYGYTF	TGTGCCAGTAGTATGCGCCAGGTCTATGGCTACACCTTC
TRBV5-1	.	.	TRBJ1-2	CASSQGNYGYTF	TGCGCCAGCAGTCAGGGAAACTATGGCTACACCTTC
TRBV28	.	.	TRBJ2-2	CASSGPDRPGELFF	TGTGCCAGCAGTGGACCAGACAGGCCCGGGGAGCTGTTTTTT
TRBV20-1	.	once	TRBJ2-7	CSARVVDEQYF	TGCAGTGCTAGAGTGGTAGACGAGCAGTACTTC
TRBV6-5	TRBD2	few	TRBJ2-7	CASSPLAGEQYF	TGTGCCAGCAGTCCGCTAGCGGGCGAGCAGTACTTC
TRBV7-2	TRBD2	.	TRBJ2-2	CASSLRLAGVGELFF	TGTGCCAGCAGCTTAAGGCTAGCGGGAGTCGGGGAGCTGTTTTTT